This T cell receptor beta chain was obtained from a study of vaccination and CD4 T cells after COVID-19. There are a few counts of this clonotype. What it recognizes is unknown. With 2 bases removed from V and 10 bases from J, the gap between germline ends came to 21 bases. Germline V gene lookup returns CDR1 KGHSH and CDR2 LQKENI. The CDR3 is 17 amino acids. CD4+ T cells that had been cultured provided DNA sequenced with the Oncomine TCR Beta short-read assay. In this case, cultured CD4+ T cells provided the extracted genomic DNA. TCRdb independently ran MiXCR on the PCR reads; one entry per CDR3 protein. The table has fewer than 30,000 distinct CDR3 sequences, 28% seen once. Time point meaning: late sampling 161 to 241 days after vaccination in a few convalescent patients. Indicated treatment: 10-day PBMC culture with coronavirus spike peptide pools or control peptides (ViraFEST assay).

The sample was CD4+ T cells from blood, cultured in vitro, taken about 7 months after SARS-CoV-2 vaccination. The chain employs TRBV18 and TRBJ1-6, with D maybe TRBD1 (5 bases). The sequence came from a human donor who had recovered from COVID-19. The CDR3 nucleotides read TGTGCCAGCTCACCAAGGAGTTTGGGGACGTCGGGCTCACCCCTCCACTTT. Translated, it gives CASSPRSLGTSGSPLHF.